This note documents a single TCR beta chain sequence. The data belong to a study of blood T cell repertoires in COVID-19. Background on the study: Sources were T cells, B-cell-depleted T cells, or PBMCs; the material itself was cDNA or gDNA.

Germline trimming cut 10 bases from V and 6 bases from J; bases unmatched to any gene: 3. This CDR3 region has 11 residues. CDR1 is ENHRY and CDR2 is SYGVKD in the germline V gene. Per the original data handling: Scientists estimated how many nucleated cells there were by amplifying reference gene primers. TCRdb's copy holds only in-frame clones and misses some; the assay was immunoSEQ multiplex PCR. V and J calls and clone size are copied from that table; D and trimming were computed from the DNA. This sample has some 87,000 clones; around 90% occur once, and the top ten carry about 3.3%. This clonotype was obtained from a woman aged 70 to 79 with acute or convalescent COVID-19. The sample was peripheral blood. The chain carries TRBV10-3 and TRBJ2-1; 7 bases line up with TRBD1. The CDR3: CATSGGNEQFF. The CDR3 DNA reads TGTGCCACCTCAGGGGGCAATGAGCAGTTCTTC.